Listed here is a single T cell receptor (beta chain). Its antigen is undetermined. This entry is derived from a study of neoadjuvant nivolumab and ipilimumab in lung cancer. Notes on the study in general: Resected tumors had greater TCR richness and clonality than uninvolved lung.

Germline CDR1 reads SGHKS; CDR2 reads YYEKEE (reference sequence). The CDR3 runs to 14 residues. J was trimmed by 5 bases and V by 1 base; bases with no gene match: 6. The method was immunoSEQ multiplex PCR; TCRdb's version includes in-frame clones alone and lacks a portion of them. The sample records roughly 18,000 clones, around 79% being singletons. This TCR derives from an adult with non-small cell lung cancer. The chain recombines TRBV5-5 with TRBJ2-7, with 7 bases aligning to TRBD2. Material: tumor tissue, obtained after neoadjuvant nivolumab, alone or with ipilimumab, at or shortly before surgery. CDR3 amino acids: CASSLRGTSDEQYF. The CDR3 DNA sequence: TGTGCCAGCAGCTTGCGGGGAACTAGCGACGAGCAGTACTTC.